This TCR beta chain was observed in a study of cytomegalovirus exposure and HLA in healthy donors. Study overall: Unique TCR beta sequences numbering approximately 120 million came from 190 million or so T cells in an earlier analysis. Study conclusions and caveats: Among donors in an Asian-associated ancestry cluster, a later analysis reportedly found fewer N-insertions than the approximately 700-donor mean. Listed as cytomegalovirus-associated were 164 TCR beta chains. At a 0.05 false discovery rate, a later analysis found roughly 17,000 TCR beta sequences to be associated with HLA alleles.

Primers: 60 Vbeta forward and 13 Jbeta reverse. The repertoire was sequenced with immunoSEQ multiplex PCR; TCRdb's copy has only in-frame clones and lacks some. The sample includes about 95,000 clones, 77% of them seen just once. A remark on this clone: Its target is not known.

The sample comprised PBMCs. The TCR sequence derives from a woman between 40 and 50 years old in good health and CMV-seronegative.

CDR3 in amino acids: CASSQMTGGASPLHF. The CDR3 region has the DNA TGTGCCAGCAGCCAGATGACAGGGGGCGCTTCACCCCTCCACTTT. This chain connects TRBV27 to TRBJ1-6, with 10 bases that match TRBD1. The CDR3 extends over 15 amino acids. J lost 9 bases, V lost 6 bases, and 8 bases had no gene match. Looked up from germline, CDR1 is MNHEY and CDR2 is SMNVEV (reference sequence).